This T cell receptor beta chain was profiled in a study of CXCR3-negative and CXCR3-positive naive CD8 T cells. Notes on the study in general: CXCR3-positive naive cells carried more hydrophobic TRB CDR3s than CXCR3-negative ones.

The study made its TRB cDNA libraries by 5' RACE, adding UMI labels. TCRdb re-called the 5' RACE reads; one entry per CDR3 protein, DNA not given. The listing contains about 150,000 distinct CDR3 sequences. On this clonotype: The antigen is undetermined.

This CDR3 is built from 14 residues. The clonotype comes from a human donor in good health. Some clones in this sample may be carry-over from other donors' samples. Sequenced sample: naive CXCR3+ CD8+ T cells from blood. Subset in this sample: CD45RO-CCR7+CD27+CD95- naive CD8+ T cells expressing CXCR3 (TNR3+). The chain recombines TRBV12-3 or TRBV12-4 with TRBJ2-1; as DNA is missing, the TRBD2 call by TCRdb cannot be tested. CDR3 sequence: CASNLAGPSNEQFF.